Below, 28 T cell receptor beta chains from the same sample are listed, as sequenced in a study of OX40 agonist ivuxolimab in advanced cancers. Produced via immunoSEQ multiplex PCR; TCRdb's table is partial and in-frame only. The sample has some 83,000 clones; 86% are singletons. The material sequenced was CD4+ or CD8+ T cells sorted from blood, taken in a trial of the OX40 agonist ivuxolimab. These receptor sequences come from an adult with an advanced solid tumor such as melanoma, head and neck, liver or kidney cancer.

The chain links TRBV7-9 to TRBJ2-1; D is undetermined. The CDR3 contains 16 residues. Germline V gene sequence: CDR1 SEHNR, CDR2 FQNEAQ (reference sequence). The ends were cut back, 0 bases at V and 10 bases at J, with 19 bases in the middle. Written as DNA, the CDR3 is TGTGCCAGCAGCTTAGCTAAGGGTCCAGGATCGTGGGAGCAGTTCTTC. It encodes CASSLAKGPGSWEQFF.

This chain uses TRBV27 with TRBJ1-2; 8 bases agree with TRBD1. V lost 4 bases, J lost 5 bases, and 12 bases stayed unmatched. The CDR3 has 16 residues. The germline CDR1 and CDR2 sequences are MNHEY and SMNVEV (reference sequence). The CDR3 spells CASSSSETGEGYGYTF. The CDR3 DNA reads as TGTGCCAGCAGTTCCTCTGAGACAGGGGAAGGGTATGGCTACACCTTC.

This chain connects TRBV10-3 to TRBJ2-3; TRBD2 matches 8 bases. The junction had 5 bases not matched to a gene; V was cut back by 3 bases and J by 3 bases. Germline V gene data show CDR1 as ENHRY and CDR2 as SYGVKD. This CDR3 is built from 15 residues. Here the CDR3 DNA reads TGTGCCATCAGTGAAAGCGGGGGTTATACAGATACGCAGTATTTT. It codes for CAISESGGYTDTQYF.

The sample holds one count of this clone. The rearrangement joins TRBV9 to TRBJ2-7; D may be TRBD2 (8 bases). Trimming removed 0 bases from V and 6 bases from J, with 19 bases in between. CDR1 is SGDLS, CDR2 YYNGEE, per germline. This CDR3 spans 16 amino acids. CDR3 coding DNA: TGTGCCAGCAGCGTAGGAGGGGGCGGGGGGCTCTCCGAGCAGTACTTC. This encodes CASSVGGGGGLSEQYF.

V gene TRBV7-3 combines with J gene TRBJ2-4; 8 positions agree with TRBD2. This CDR3 comprises 16 residues. The junction had 6 bases not matched to a gene; V was cut back by 5 bases and J by 0 bases. Per germline, CDR1 SGHTA and CDR2 FQGTGA. The CDR3 DNA reads as TGTGCCAGCAGCCTCCAAGCGGGGGTAGCCAAAAACATTCAGTACTTC. Protein product: CASSLQAGVAKNIQYF.

The gene calls are TRBV5-1 and TRBJ1-1, with 7 bases lining up with TRBD1. CDR3 length: 14 amino acids. Germline CDR1 SGHRS, CDR2 YFSETQ. V dropped 0 bases and J dropped 4; count of bases not matched to a gene: 3. The CDR3, as DNA: TGCGCCAGCAGCTTGGAGGGGGCTGGCACTGAAGCTTTCTTT. Protein product: CASSLEGAGTEAFF.

This sequence joins TRBV2 and TRBJ1-1; D is undetermined. The CDR3 contains 12 residues. CDR1 SNHLY and CDR2 FYNNEI come from the germline V gene. Trimming stripped 7 bases from V and 2 bases from J, with 8 bases between. The CDR3 DNA reads as TGTGCCAGCATTGGCGGAAACACTGAAGCTTTCTTT. This gives the protein CASIGGNTEAFF.

This CDR3 is CASSQEAGYNEQFF. DNA of the CDR3: TGCGCCAGCAGCCAAGAGGCGGGCTACAATGAGCAGTTCTTC. The gene calls are TRBV4-3 and TRBJ2-1; TRBD2 is a possible D gene (5 bases). Deletions cut 0 bases from V and 3 bases from J, with 6 bases between. This CDR3 comprises 14 residues. Looked up from germline, CDR1 is LGHNA and CDR2 is YSLEER.

As regards this clone: The same CDR3 is also encoded by other DNA sequences in this sample. The chain carries TRBV20-1 and TRBJ1-1; unclear D gene. Trimming shortened V by 1 base and J by 2 bases, and 2 bases separated the two germline ends. The germline V gene encodes CDR1 DFQATT and CDR2 SNEGSKA (reference sequence). CDR3 length: 11 amino acids. The CDR3 DNA reads as TGCAGTGCTAGAGTTAACACTGAAGCTTTCTTT. Protein: CSARVNTEAFF.

The V and J genes are TRBV11-2 and TRBJ2-1, with D tentatively TRBD2 (6 bases). V was trimmed by 1 base and J by 0 bases, leaving 10 bases between them. The CDR3 runs to 16 residues. Germline V gene data show CDR1 as SGHAT and CDR2 as FQNNGV. DNA of the CDR3: TGTGCCAGCAGCTTAGTCGGGAGAAGCTCCTACAATGAGCAGTTCTTC. Its translation is CASSLVGRSSYNEQFF.

The CDR3 spells CASAPQETQYF. CDR3 DNA: TGTGCCAGCGCCCCCCAAGAGACCCAGTACTTC. The J gene is TRBJ2-5, the V gene TRBV7-9; the D is unclear. Trimming removed 8 bases at V and 1 base at J, with 5 bases between. The germline V gene encodes CDR1 SEHNR and CDR2 FQNEAQ (reference sequence). CDR3 size: 11 residues.

This chain connects TRBV9 to TRBJ2-2; D assignment may be TRBD1 or TRBD2 (5 bases each). V was trimmed by 0 bases and J by 4 bases, leaving 13 bases between them. Germline values: CDR1 SGDLS, CDR2 YYNGEE. The CDR3 length is 16 residues. The CDR3 protein is CASSVGLWGSTGELFF. The CDR3 DNA follows: TGTGCCAGCAGCGTAGGGTTGTGGGGGAGCACCGGGGAGCTGTTTTTT.

For this clone: One end of the junction is discordant with germline, which a read error may explain. The chain joins TRBV5-1 to TRBJ2-3; D tentatively fits TRBD1 or TRBD2 (5 bases each). The germline CDR1 and CDR2 sequences are SGHRS and YFSETQ. This CDR3 has 13 amino acids. In DNA form, the CDR3 reads TGCGCCAGCAGCTTGGCGGGGCCAGAAACGCAGTATTTT. Translating gives CASSLAGPETQYF.

The chain recombines TRBV19 with TRBJ1-2; D ambiguous. This CDR3 has 15 residues. V was pared by 1 base and J by 4 bases, with 13 bases between. Germline CDR1 and CDR2: LNHDA and SQIVND (reference sequence). The CDR3 is CASSIVLEGPYGYTF. In DNA, the CDR3 is TGTGCCAGTAGTATAGTTCTCGAAGGCCCCTATGGCTACACCTTC.

The gene calls are TRBV30 and TRBJ1-1; perhaps TRBD1 as D (5 bases). Between the trimmed V and J ends, which lost 2 bases and 6 bases, there was a span of 13 bases. Germline V gives CDR1 GTSNPN, CDR2 SVGIG (reference sequence). This CDR3 spans 13 amino acids. The CDR3: CAWSSRVRAEAFF. CDR3 DNA sequence: TGTGCCTGGAGTAGCAGGGTAAGGGCTGAAGCTTTCTTT.

The chain carries TRBV2 and TRBJ1-5, with unresolved D. V lost 7 bases and J 1 base, leaving 8 bases between the germline ends. The CDR3 totals 13 residues. Germline CDR1 SNHLY, CDR2 FYNNEI. CDR3 coding DNA: TGTGCCAGCAAAACCAGCAGCAATCAGCCCCAGCATTTT. It encodes CASKTSSNQPQHF.

The chain is built from TRBV13 and TRBJ2-5; 16 bases map to TRBD2. The V gene's germline CDR1 is PRHDT and CDR2 FYEKMQ (reference sequence). The CDR3 has 14 amino acids. With 5 bases clipped from V and 11 bases from J, the junction kept 5 bases outside the gene matches. CDR3 region: CASSPGTSGRGQYF. In DNA form, the CDR3 reads TGTGCCAGCAGCCCCGGGACTAGCGGGAGGGGTCAGTACTTC.

This clone has only one observation. V gene TRBV18 combines with J gene TRBJ2-7; no definite D call. The CDR3 is made up of 16 amino acids. Trimming removed 3 bases at V and 0 bases at J, with 15 bases between. From germline, CDR1 is KGHSH and CDR2 LQKENI. DNA of the CDR3: TGTGCCAGCTCACCTACTCCCGCGTTGGGCTCCTACGAGCAGTACTTC. It codes for CASSPTPALGSYEQYF.

Remarks on this clone: The junction and the germline gene differ at one end; a read error may be behind it. The chain employs TRBV5-4 and TRBJ2-7; no definite D call. From germline, CDR1 is SGHNT and CDR2 YYREEE (reference sequence). The CDR3 contains 15 residues. CDR3 loop: CASSLESSVSYEQYF. The CDR3 DNA is TGTGCCAGCAGTTTGGAGTCCTCCGTCTCCTACGAGCAGTACTTC.

The chain has TRBV11-2 and TRBJ2-7, with 7 bases fitting TRBD2. The CDR3 length is 13 residues. Germline V lookup: CDR1 SGHAT, CDR2 FQNNGV. V lost 3 bases, J lost 4 bases, and 3 bases stayed unmatched. The CDR3 DNA follows: TGTGCCAGCAGCTTGCCCGGGGGGTACGAGCAGTACTTC. Translating gives CASSLPGGYEQYF.

This clone has a handful of counts. This chain connects TRBV7-2 to TRBJ1-2; possibly TRBD1 for D (6 bases). From germline, CDR1 is SGHTA and CDR2 FQGNSA. There are 13 residues in the CDR3. V lost 8 bases to trimming and J lost 4 bases, with 14 bases between them. The CDR3: CASGYQGTYGYTF. CDR3 nucleotide sequence: TGTGCCAGCGGCTACCAGGGGACCTATGGCTACACCTTC. Combining the CDR3 with reference TRBV7-2 and TRBJ1-2 gives the whole variable domain GAGVSQSPSNKVTEKGKDVELRCDPISGHTALYWYRQSLGQGLEFLIYFQGNSAPDKSGLPSDRFSAERTGGSVSTLTIQRTQQEDSAVYLCASGYQGTYGYTFGSGTRLTVV.

A word on this clone: One junction end does not reproduce the germline sequence, and a read error may be involved. V gene TRBV30 combines with J gene TRBJ2-1; the match to TRBD1 covers 8 bases. The CDR3 is 14 amino acids. Germline values: CDR1 GTSNPN, CDR2 SVGIG (reference sequence). This chain's CDR3 is CACTTGASSNEQFF. DNA for the CDR3: TGTGCCTGCACGACAGGGGCCTCCTCCAATGAGCAGTTCTTC.

V is TRBV10-3 and J is TRBJ2-1; no clear D gene. The CDR3 is 13 amino acids. V shed 1 base and J shed 6 bases, with 7 bases lying between them. Germline CDR1 reads ENHRY; CDR2 reads SYGVKD. CDR3 nucleotide sequence: TGTGCCATCAGTGAGTACCATTCCAATGAGCAGTTCTTC. Amino acids: CAISEYHSNEQFF.

The CDR3 reads CASSYSNQLSSPLHF. CDR3 bases: TGTGCCAGCAGTTACTCTAATCAACTGAGTTCACCCCTCCACTTT. The chain recombines TRBV6-6 with TRBJ1-6; D is ambiguous. The CDR3 is made up of 15 amino acids. Germline CDR1 reads MNHNY; CDR2 reads SVGAGI (reference sequence). Trimming took off 0 bases at V and 9 bases at J, with 12 bases between the two ends.

Details on this clone: One end of the junction does not line up with germline, which may come from a read error. The chain carries TRBV7-7 and TRBJ2-3; tentatively, D is TRBD1 (6 bases). Germline V gene sequence: CDR1 SSHAT, CDR2 FNYEAQ (reference sequence). There are 15 residues in the CDR3. In DNA form, the CDR3 reads TGTGCTAGCAGCCCGACAGGAACTAGCACAGATACGCAGTATTTT. Amino acid sequence: CASSPTGTSTDTQYF.

The chain combines TRBV11-3 with TRBJ2-5; TRBD2 matches 12 bases. The CDR3 is 15 amino acids. Per the germline V gene, CDR1 is SGHNT and CDR2 is YENEEA. V was clipped by 5 bases and J by 5 bases; unmatched bases: 6. In DNA form, the CDR3 reads TGTGCCAGCAGCCCTCGGACTAGCGGGGCGGAGACCCAGTACTTC. Translation gives CASSPRTSGAETQYF.

The chain combines TRBV30 with TRBJ1-1; D remains unclear. Trimming cost V 5 bases and J 1 base, with 11 bases left between them. The CDR3 has 13 amino acids. From germline, CDR1 is GTSNPN and CDR2 SVGIG (reference sequence). CDR3 in DNA: TGTGCCTGGCGGGGTTTCAAGAACACTGAAGCTTTCTTT. Its translation is CAWRGFKNTEAFF.

The rearrangement links TRBV4-3 to TRBJ1-1, with 9 positions matching TRBD1. In germline, CDR1 is LGHNA, CDR2 YSLEER. CDR3 size: 15 residues. V lost 6 bases to trimming and J lost 3 bases; unmatched junction nucleotides: 8. This chain's CDR3 is CASSHPGQGHTEAFF. CDR3 in DNA: TGCGCCAGCAGTCATCCGGGACAGGGTCACACTGAAGCTTTCTTT.